This entry describes one T cell receptor beta chain. Its specificity is not known. The sample originates from a study of shared clonotypes between healthy human individuals. Study-wide results and caveats: Compared with clonotypes that all four donors shared, non-shared clonotypes had lower generation probabilities. Four donors showed sharing of about 4.8% of naive CD4 clonotypes.

Once extracted for a subset, genomic DNA was divided evenly among several immunoSEQ plates. Data came from immunoSEQ multiplex PCR; TCRdb stores just in-frame clones and leaves some out. Of about 1.5 million clones listed, about 98% were seen once; the top ten hold approximately 0.45%. V trimming: 6 bases; J trimming: 10 bases; junction bases outside the gene matches: 10. The CDR3 runs to 15 residues. Germline-derived CDR1 and CDR2 are KGHSH and LQKENI. The receptor comes from a man in his thirties or forties in good health. Sequenced: naive CD4+ T cells sorted from blood. Sample subset: CD45RA+ positively selected. J is TRBJ2-1 and V is TRBV18; 12 bases fit TRBD1. CDR3 loop: CASSRRDRGPGEQFF. CDR3 in DNA: TGTGCCAGCTCTCGCCGGGACAGGGGGCCTGGGGAGCAGTTCTTC.